These 30 T cell receptor beta chains share one sample of origin, sequenced in a study of beta chain features in type 1 diabetes. Study-level points and caveats: A moderate, significant TCRB CDR3 shortening appeared in type 1 diabetes across four CD4+ subsets.

These receptors have no identified antigens. cDNA synthesis used the whole RNA isolate, giving expressed TCRB sequences. Profiled with immunoSEQ multiplex PCR; TCRdb holds only in-frame clones, not every one. The data show around 130,000 clones, about a sixth seen once. The sample taken for sequencing was central memory CD4+ T cells from blood. The receptor source for this set is a man younger than 40 with type 1 diabetes.

This clone was seen a few times. CDR3 sequence (DNA): TGTGCCTGGACCGAGCGGGGATACAATGAGCAGTTCTTC. This encodes CAWTERGYNEQFF. The chain is built from TRBV30 and TRBJ2-1, with 7 bases aligning to TRBD2. The CDR3 extends over 13 amino acids. The germline V gene encodes CDR1 GTSNPN and CDR2 SVGIG (reference sequence). J lost 4 bases, V lost 4 bases, and 4 bases had no gene match.

The chain links TRBV11-3 to TRBJ1-2, with D possibly matching TRBD1 (6 bases). This CDR3 contains 13 residues. Germline V gene lookup returns CDR1 SGHNT and CDR2 YENEEA. With 7 bases removed from V and 4 bases from J, the gap between germline ends came to 13 bases. This CDR3 is CASTQTGTYGYTF. CDR3 coding DNA: TGTGCCAGCACACAAACAGGGACCTATGGCTACACCTTC.

The chain links TRBV25-1 to TRBJ1-1, with D possibly matching TRBD1 (5 bases). CDR1 and CDR2 (germline): MGHDK, SYGVNS. This CDR3 is 16 amino acids long. V lost 4 bases and J 4 bases, leaving 19 bases between the germline ends. The CDR3 DNA follows: TGTGCCAGCAGTGGACTTTCGCATGGGGCAGGCACTGAAGCTTTCTTT. Translating it yields CASSGLSHGAGTEAFF. The complete variable domain, with remaining parts taken from reference TRBV25-1 and TRBJ1-1, reads EADIYQTPRYLVIGTGKKITLECSQTMGHDKMYWYQQDPGMELHLIHYSYGVNSTEKGDLSSESTVSRIRTEHFPLTLESARPSHTSQYLCASSGLSHGAGTEAFFGQGTRLTVV.

V gene TRBV18 combines with J gene TRBJ1-2; 8 bases map to TRBD1. V lost 4 bases, J lost 0 bases, and 7 bases stayed unmatched. Germline loops: CDR1 KGHSH, CDR2 LQKENI. The CDR3 extends over 16 amino acids. The CDR3 loop reads CASSLGTGGPNYGYTF. The CDR3 DNA sequence: TGTGCCAGCTCACTCGGGACAGGAGGGCCTAACTATGGCTACACCTTC.

In this sample, this clone turned up a few times. V gene TRBV10-3 combines with J gene TRBJ1-2; the match to TRBD1 covers 7 bases. The CDR3 extends over 13 amino acids. Germline assignment: CDR1 ENHRY and CDR2 SYGVKD. V was pared by 8 bases and J by 7 bases, with 10 bases of the junction left unmatched. CDR3 loop: CAIDAQGDFGYTF. CDR3 nucleotide sequence: TGTGCCATCGACGCTCAGGGGGACTTTGGCTACACCTTC.

This clone was counted at least ten times. V gene TRBV9 combines with J gene TRBJ2-3, with TRBD2 matching 9 bases. V dropped 0 bases and J dropped 2; count of bases not matched to a gene: 7. This CDR3 has 17 amino acids. Germline V gives CDR1 SGDLS, CDR2 YYNGEE. The CDR3, as DNA: TGTGCCAGCAGCGTAGGTCTGGCGGGGGGGCCCACAGATACGCAGTATTTT. Protein product: CASSVGLAGGPTDTQYF.

The chain couples TRBV7-2 to TRBJ2-3; D perhaps matches TRBD2 (6 bases). The CDR3 runs 14 residues. The germline V gene encodes CDR1 SGHTA and CDR2 FQGNSA. With 5 bases removed from V and 1 base from J, the gap between germline ends came to 10 bases. CDR3 sequence: CASSRSGRTDTQYF. The CDR3 DNA is TGTGCCAGCAGCCGTAGCGGCCGCACAGATACGCAGTATTTT.

The chain joins TRBV29-1 to TRBJ2-2, with 7 bases that match TRBD1. CDR1 and CDR2 (germline): SQVTM, ANQGSEA. J was trimmed by 7 bases and V by 4 bases; bases with no gene match: 9. The CDR3 runs to 14 residues. The CDR3 region is CSVVGTGTDGELFF. The CDR3 coding sequence is TGCAGCGTTGTTGGGACCGGGACAGACGGGGAGCTGTTTTTT.

The chain joins TRBV5-1 to TRBJ1-3; 7 bases match TRBD1. From germline, CDR1 is SGHRS and CDR2 YFSETQ. The CDR3 is 13 residues long. Trimming cost V 5 bases and J 7 bases; bases outside gene matches: 6. The CDR3 DNA sequence: TGCGCCAGCAGGGGGACAGTTGGGAACACCATATATTTT. It codes for CASRGTVGNTIYF.

This clone was seen more than once but under ten times. V is TRBV28 and J is TRBJ1-5; 10 bases agree with TRBD1. CDR1 is MDHEN and CDR2 is SYDVKM in the germline V gene. V lost 6 bases and J lost 3; bases outside the gene matches: 14. CDR3 size: 18 residues. The DNA of the CDR3 is TGTGCCAGCAGATTGCGACAGGGGGCTTCCTCTTACAATCAGCCCCAGCATTTT. This codes for CASRLRQGASSYNQPQHF.

The rearrangement joins TRBV5-1 to TRBJ2-1, with TRBD2 matching over 7 bases. CDR1 and CDR2 (germline): SGHRS, YFSETQ. The CDR3 runs 13 residues. V gave up 4 bases and J gave up 9 bases; unmatched junction bases: 7. For the CDR3, the DNA is TGCGCCAGCAGCGAGCGGGGTCTAGGTGAGCAGTTCTTC. It translates to CASSERGLGEQFF.

This clone has more than one count but fewer than ten. The chain carries TRBV9 and TRBJ2-7; possibly TRBD2 for D (5 bases). The CDR3 runs 15 residues. The V end was cut by 0 bases, the J end by 0 bases, with 10 bases between. CDR1 is SGDLS and CDR2 is YYNGEE in the germline V gene. CDR3 DNA: TGTGCCAGCAGCGTAGAAGGTGAGGGCTCCTACGAGCAGTACTTC. Translating gives CASSVEGEGSYEQYF.

J is TRBJ1-6 and V is TRBV25-1, with 8 bases that match TRBD1. This CDR3 has 17 residues. Unmatched junction bases numbered 8, after V lost 1 base and J lost 6 bases. CDR1 MGHDK and CDR2 SYGVNS come from the germline V gene. CDR3 in amino acids: CASSEFSAGGVNSPLHF. The DNA for the CDR3 is TGTGCCAGCAGTGAATTCAGCGCAGGGGGCGTTAATTCACCCCTCCACTTT.

This clone turned up a few times. This chain uses TRBV9 with TRBJ2-7; D possibly corresponds to TRBD1 (6 bases). Trimming stripped 4 bases from V and 4 bases from J, with 12 bases between. Germline-derived CDR1 and CDR2 are SGDLS and YYNGEE. This CDR3 is 13 amino acids long. The CDR3 protein is CASSLGQRYEQYF. In DNA form, the CDR3 reads TGTGCCAGCAGCCTAGGACAGAGGTACGAGCAGTACTTC.

V and J are TRBV27 and TRBJ2-1; the match to TRBD1 covers 9 bases. In germline, CDR1 is MNHEY, CDR2 SMNVEV (reference sequence). The trim removed 2 bases at V and 8 bases at J, leaving 4 bases unmatched. CDR3 length equals 14 residues. CDR3 sequence: CASSLNRGLDEQFF. Written as DNA, the CDR3 is TGTGCCAGCAGTTTAAACAGGGGGCTGGATGAGCAGTTCTTC.

This clone was detected a few times. The rearrangement joins TRBV7-6 to TRBJ2-1, with 12 bases that match TRBD2. The germline CDR1 and CDR2 sequences are SGHVS and FNYEAQ. V dropped 6 bases and J dropped 5; count of bases not matched to a gene: 5. This CDR3 region has 15 residues. DNA for the CDR3: TGTGCCAGCAGTTGGACTAGCGGGGAACACAATGAGCAGTTCTTC. Translation gives CASSWTSGEHNEQFF.

This clone was observed a handful of times. Other DNA sequences in the sample encode the same CDR3. The chain employs TRBV30 and TRBJ2-7; D unresolved. CDR1 is GTSNPN and CDR2 is SVGIG in the germline V gene (reference sequence). The V end lost 0 bases, the J end lost 3 bases, and 6 bases lay between the germline ends. The CDR3 runs to 12 residues. The CDR3 reads CAWSVIGYEQYF. CDR3 sequence (DNA): TGTGCCTGGAGTGTAATCGGCTACGAGCAGTACTTC. Using reference TRBV30 and TRBJ2-7 for the parts outside the CDR3, the full variable domain is SQTIHQWPATLVQPVGSPLSLECTVEGTSNPNLYWYRQAAGRGLQLLFYSVGIGQISSEVPQNLSASRPQDRQFILSSKKLLLSDSGFYLCAWSVIGYEQYFGPGTRLTVT.

This sequence joins TRBV7-9 and TRBJ2-7; 9 nucleotides agree with TRBD1. CDR1 is SEHNR and CDR2 is FQNEAQ in the germline V gene (reference sequence). With 5 bases clipped from V and 4 bases from J, the junction kept 3 bases outside the gene matches. The CDR3 loop spans 13 amino acids. DNA of the CDR3: TGTGCCAGCAGCCGGGACAGGGAGTACGAGCAGTACTTC. Its translation: CASSRDREYEQYF.

Only a few counts were recorded for this clone. The J gene is TRBJ2-7, the V gene TRBV28; D not resolved. Germline CDR1 and CDR2: MDHEN and SYDVKM. The V gene lost 5 bases and the J gene lost 1 base, with 6 bases spanning the gap. The CDR3 totals 12 residues. CDR3 DNA sequence: TGTGCCAGCAGTAGGTTGTCCTACGAGCAGTACTTC. Protein sequence: CASSRLSYEQYF.

This sequence joins TRBV7-2 and TRBJ2-1, with 10 bases identical to TRBD2. The CDR3 is made up of 17 amino acids. The J segment lost 0 bases and the V segment lost 2 bases, leaving 4 bases of the junction unmatched. In germline, CDR1 is SGHTA, CDR2 FQGNSA. This CDR3 is CASSLQAGGSSYNEQFF. CDR3 coding DNA: TGTGCCAGCAGCTTACAAGCGGGGGGGAGCTCCTACAATGAGCAGTTCTTC. Full variable domain (missing parts from reference TRBV7-2 and TRBJ2-1): GAGVSQSPSNKVTEKGKDVELRCDPISGHTALYWYRQSLGQGLEFLIYFQGNSAPDKSGLPSDRFSAERTGGSVSTLTIQRTQQEDSAVYLCASSLQAGGSSYNEQFFGPGTRLTVL.

This clone was recorded a few times. The J gene is TRBJ2-7, the V gene TRBV4-2; D ambiguous. This CDR3 region has 17 residues. The germline V gene has CDR1 LGHNA and CDR2 YNFKEQ. V lost 0 bases and J 1 base, leaving 16 bases between the germline ends. The CDR3 DNA reads as TGTGCCAGCAGCCAAGATTCTCAGGCGTCTCTGTCCTACGAGCAGTACTTC. This gives the protein CASSQDSQASLSYEQYF.

CDR3 nucleotide sequence: TGTGCCAGCACCCTTATGGGTACCGCTAACTATGGCTACACCTTC. Its translation is CASTLMGTANYGYTF. The chain combines TRBV7-9 with TRBJ1-2; no clear D gene. This CDR3 spans 15 amino acids. V lost 7 bases to trimming and J lost 0 bases, with 15 bases between them. Germline V gene sequence: CDR1 SEHNR, CDR2 FQNEAQ (reference sequence).

This clone came up a few times. An end of the junction differs from the germline gene, which may be a read error. This chain joins TRBV9 and TRBJ1-2; D possibly corresponds to TRBD1 (5 bases). The germline V gene encodes CDR1 SGDLS and CDR2 YYNGEE. This CDR3 has 11 residues. The CDR3 nucleotides read TGTGCCAGCAGCGACGACGGGACGCAAATCTTC. This translates into CASSDDGTQIF.

In its sample, this clone was seen a few times. This sequence joins TRBV5-4 and TRBJ2-5; D call uncertain. In germline, CDR1 is SGHNT, CDR2 YYREEE (reference sequence). There are 14 residues in the CDR3. V gave up 1 base and J gave up 7 bases, with 14 bases separating them. CDR3 in DNA: TGTGCCAGCAGCTTGCACGGCGCGGTGGGGACCCAGTACTTC. Its translation is CASSLHGAVGTQYF.

This clone was recorded a few times. One end of the junction fails to match germline, which may point to a read error. The V call is TRBV6-1, the J call TRBJ2-3; 10 bases are shared with TRBD2. The CDR3 is 16 residues long. CDR1 and CDR2 (germline): MNHNS, SASEGT. Written as DNA, the CDR3 is TGTGCCAGCAGAGAAGGGGGGACTAGCGTGCCAGATACGCAGTATTTT. This gives the protein CASREGGTSVPDTQYF.

The V and J genes are TRBV7-9 and TRBJ2-3; the match to TRBD2 covers 7 bases. Per germline, CDR1 SEHNR and CDR2 FQNEAQ (reference sequence). CDR3 size: 16 residues. Trimming cost V 2 bases and J 3 bases; bases outside gene matches: 8. The CDR3 coding sequence is TGTGCCAGCAGCTTAAATCGAGGACTAGTTACAGATACGCAGTATTTT. It codes for CASSLNRGLVTDTQYF.

The chain carries TRBV7-2 and TRBJ2-3; no clear D gene. This CDR3 is 16 amino acids long. The V gene lost 1 base and the J gene lost 2 bases, with 13 bases spanning the gap. Germline CDR1 and CDR2: SGHTA and FQGNSA. The CDR3 DNA is TGTGCCAGCAGCTTAGGGGTGCCAGGATTCACAGATACGCAGTATTTT. Amino acids: CASSLGVPGFTDTQYF.

V is TRBV4-2 and J is TRBJ2-7, with 8 bases matching TRBD2. The CDR3 covers 18 residues. The V gene end was trimmed by 1 base and the J gene end by 0 bases; junction bases not matched to a gene: 11. Germline lookup yields CDR1 LGHNA and CDR2 YNFKEQ. The CDR3 reads CASSQAVNGGGSSYEQYF. The CDR3 DNA sequence: TGTGCCAGCAGCCAAGCAGTTAACGGCGGGGGGAGCTCCTACGAGCAGTACTTC.

This clone was seen a handful of times. The chain carries TRBV29-1 and TRBJ2-7; D ambiguous. The germline CDR1 and CDR2 sequences are SQVTM and ANQGSEA. The CDR3 is made up of 14 amino acids. V lost 6 bases to trimming and J lost 1 base, with 16 bases between them. For the CDR3, the DNA is TGCAGCGTGATGGGTAAACAAAATTCCTACGAGCAGTACTTC. It is translated as CSVMGKQNSYEQYF.

This chain connects TRBV20-1 to TRBJ1-2; maybe TRBD1 (5 bases). The CDR3 totals 9 residues. V was cut by 7 bases and J by 7 bases, with 7 bases left in between. Germline lookup yields CDR1 DFQATT and CDR2 SNEGSKA (reference sequence). CDR3 DNA sequence: TGCAGTGTAGACAGTGGCTACACCTTC. It encodes CSVDSGYTF.